Each of the 27 T cell receptor beta chains below was sequenced from the same sample in a study of coeliac disease. TCRdb's copy holds only in-frame clones and misses some; the assay was immunoSEQ multiplex PCR. The table shows thousands of clones, with around 62% occurring only once. The sample taken for sequencing was intraepithelial lymphocytes from the gut. These TCRs come from a young woman with active celiac disease.

V is TRBV7-9 and J is TRBJ2-7; D ambiguous. Trimming took 4 bases from V and 2 from J, leaving 6 bases between them. Germline V gives CDR1 SEHNR, CDR2 FQNEAQ (reference sequence). The length of the CDR3 is 12 residues. CDR3 DNA sequence: TGTGCCAGCAGCTCCGGAGCCTACGAGCAGTACTTC. Its translation is CASSSGAYEQYF.

The chain couples TRBV4-2 to TRBJ1-5; no reliable D call. V was pared by 1 base and J by 6 bases, with 13 bases between. The germline CDR1 and CDR2 sequences are LGHNA and YNFKEQ. This CDR3 spans 15 amino acids. Here the CDR3 DNA reads TGTGCCAGCAGCCAAGCTGTCCTAACCGGTCAGCCCCAGCATTTT. It is translated as CASSQAVLTGQPQHF.

The V gene is TRBV7-8, the J gene TRBJ1-1; 7 nucleotides agree with TRBD1. V lost 4 bases to trimming and J lost 1 base; unmatched junction nucleotides: 0. Germline lookup yields CDR1 SGHVS and CDR2 FQNEAQ. This CDR3 contains 13 residues. CDR3 in amino acids: CASSWDRNTEAFF. CDR3 DNA sequence: TGTGCCAGCAGCTGGGACAGGAACACTGAAGCTTTCTTT.

This chain links TRBV10-1 with TRBJ2-7; 9 bases are shared with TRBD1. The CDR3 length is 13 residues. Looked up from germline, CDR1 is WNHNN and CDR2 is SYGVQD (reference sequence). The trim removed 5 bases at V and 3 bases at J, leaving 2 bases unmatched. CDR3 coding DNA: TGCGCCAGCAGTTCGGGACAGGGCTACGAGCAGTACTTC. Protein product: CASSSGQGYEQYF.

This sequence joins TRBV5-5 and TRBJ1-1, with D perhaps TRBD1 (5 bases). Germline V CDR1 and CDR2: SGHKS, YYEKEE (reference sequence). The CDR3 has 14 residues. V shed 1 base and J shed 3 bases, with 10 bases lying between them. Here the CDR3 DNA reads TGTGCCAGCAGCTTGCCGGACATTTACACTGAAGCTTTCTTT. It encodes CASSLPDIYTEAFF. Supplemented by reference TRBV5-5 and TRBJ1-1, the full variable domain reads DAGVTQSPTHLIKTRGQQVTLRCSPISGHKSVSWYQQVLGQGPQFIFQYYEKEERGRGNFPDRFSARQFPNYSSELNVNALLLGDSALYLCASSLPDIYTEAFFGQGTRLTVV.

The rearrangement links TRBV10-3 to TRBJ2-6, with 8 bases identical to TRBD1. The junction had 5 bases not matched to a gene; V was cut back by 11 bases and J by 2 bases. Germline V gene sequence: CDR1 ENHRY, CDR2 SYGVKD. The CDR3 is 14 amino acids. The CDR3 coding sequence is TGTGCCTCGACGACAGGGGCTGGGGCCAACGTCCTGACTTTC. Protein: CASTTGAGANVLTF.

The chain couples TRBV4-1 to TRBJ1-5, with D maybe TRBD1 (6 bases). The germline CDR1 and CDR2 sequences are MGHRA and YSYEKL. The CDR3 covers 15 residues. Between the trimmed V and J ends, which lost 2 bases and 9 bases, there was a span of 17 bases. Here the CDR3 DNA reads TGCGCCAGCAGCCAACGTCCCGGGACATCTCGGCCCCAGCATTTT. The encoded protein is CASSQRPGTSRPQHF.

This clone came up a few times. The chain joins TRBV5-1 to TRBJ2-1; 9 nucleotides align to TRBD2. In germline, CDR1 is SGHRS, CDR2 YFSETQ. This CDR3 is 15 amino acids long. J was trimmed by 3 bases and V by 7 bases; bases with no gene match: 8. The CDR3 here is CASGLAGNRYNEQFF. The CDR3 DNA sequence: TGCGCCAGCGGCCTAGCGGGAAACCGCTACAATGAGCAGTTCTTC.

With respect to this clone: A read error may account for a junction end that differs from germline. The V gene is TRBV5-4, the J gene TRBJ1-2, with 9 nucleotides matching TRBD1. This CDR3 spans 16 amino acids. Germline loops: CDR1 SGHNT, CDR2 YYREEE (reference sequence). CDR3 amino acids: CVSSLDGTGIWNGYTF. CDR3 nucleotide sequence: TGTGTCAGCAGCTTGGATGGGACAGGGATTTGGAATGGCTACACCTTC.

Only a few counts were recorded for this clone. The CDR3 bases are TGTGCCAGCAGCTTCGGCTACGAGCAGTACTTC. It is translated as CASSFGYEQYF. This sequence joins TRBV5-5 and TRBJ2-7; no definite D call. The V end lost 2 bases, the J end lost 3 bases, and 3 bases lay between the germline ends. The germline gives CDR1 SGHKS, CDR2 YYEKEE (reference sequence). The CDR3 runs to 11 residues.

The chain joins TRBV5-6 to TRBJ1-2; 8 nucleotides agree with TRBD1. The CDR3 spans 14 residues. CDR1 is SGHDT, CDR2 YYEEEE, per germline. With 4 bases clipped from V and 7 bases from J, the junction kept 9 bases outside the gene matches. The CDR3 sequence: CASSPYRGTGGYTF. In DNA form, the CDR3 reads TGTGCCAGCAGCCCCTACAGGGGGACGGGTGGCTACACCTTC.

This clone was recorded only once. V is TRBV14 and J is TRBJ2-3; weak D call: TRBD2 (5 bases). The CDR3 runs 16 residues. The V end was cut by 0 bases, the J end by 0 bases, with 10 bases between. Germline CDR1 is SGHDN and CDR2 is FVKESK. CDR3 residues: CASSQDSAASTDTQYF. CDR3 DNA: TGTGCCAGCAGCCAAGATAGCGCCGCCAGCACAGATACGCAGTATTTT. The variable domain in full, with the rest retrieved from reference TRBV14 and TRBJ2-3, is EAGVTQFPSHSVIEKGQTVTLRCDPISGHDNLYWYRRVMGKEIKFLLHFVKESKQDESGMPNNRFLAERTGGTYSTLKVQPAELEDSGVYFCASSQDSAASTDTQYFGPGTRLTVL.

The chain combines TRBV7-6 with TRBJ2-7, with 9 positions matching TRBD1. V lost 5 bases, J lost 4 bases, and 12 bases stayed unmatched. CDR3 length: 16 amino acids. Germline loops: CDR1 SGHVS, CDR2 FNYEAQ. The CDR3 DNA follows: TGTGCCAGCAGCGCCGGGCCCGGGACAGGGATTTACGAGCAGTACTTC. Its translation: CASSAGPGTGIYEQYF.

This chain uses TRBV2 with TRBJ2-5, with D perhaps matching TRBD2 (5 bases). Germline V gives CDR1 SNHLY, CDR2 FYNNEI. Between the trimmed V and J ends, which lost 11 bases and 4 bases, there was a span of 17 bases. The CDR3 sequence is 13 residues long. CDR3 sequence reads: CARGGTEAETQYF. CDR3 coding DNA: TGTGCCCGAGGTGGTACGGAGGCAGAGACCCAGTACTTC.

The chain is built from TRBV19 and TRBJ1-1; possible D gene TRBD1, 5 bases. Trimming stripped 11 bases from V and 0 bases from J, with 19 bases between. The CDR3 is made up of 15 amino acids. Germline CDR1 LNHDA, CDR2 SQIVND (reference sequence). In nucleotides, the CDR3 is TGTGCCGCCAGTAGTATCCCGGACATGAACACTGAAGCTTTCTTT. Amino acid sequence: CAASSIPDMNTEAFF.

The rearrangement links TRBV29-1 to TRBJ2-3, with D possibly TRBD2 on 7 matching bases. V lost 8 bases to trimming and J lost 1 base, with 13 bases between them. CDR1 and CDR2 from the germline V gene are SQVTM and ANQGSEA. This CDR3 contains 13 residues. For the CDR3, the DNA is TGCAGCCTCCGGGGGGCTGGCACAGATACGCAGTATTTT. Its translation: CSLRGAGTDTQYF.

This clone has only a few counts. The chain employs TRBV7-4 and TRBJ1-1, with D possibly being TRBD1 (6 bases). The V gene's germline CDR1 is SGHVT and CDR2 SQSDAQ. This CDR3 has 14 residues. Trimming removed 7 bases at V and 7 bases at J, with 19 bases between. CDR3 coding DNA: TGTGCCAGCACCCCAACAGGGTCGGACGGTGAAGCTTTCTTT. Protein: CASTPTGSDGEAFF. Drawing the rest from reference TRBV7-4 and TRBJ1-1, the complete variable domain is GAGVSQSPRYKVAKRGRDVALRCDSISGHVTLYWYRQTLGQGSEVLTYSQSDAQRDKSGRPSGRFSAERPERSVSTLKIQRTEQGDSAVYLCASTPTGSDGEAFFGQGTRLTVV.

This clone occurred a few times. This chain connects TRBV28 to TRBJ1-5, with 7 bases matching TRBD1. From germline, CDR1 is MDHEN and CDR2 SYDVKM. V lost 2 bases, J lost 10 bases, and 11 bases stayed unmatched. The CDR3 has 15 amino acids. CDR3 residues: CASSLVAGGVRPQHF. In nucleotides, the CDR3 is TGTGCCAGCAGTTTAGTGGCAGGGGGAGTCAGACCCCAGCATTTT.

The gene calls are TRBV27 and TRBJ1-2; D is undetermined. Looked up from germline, CDR1 is MNHEY and CDR2 is SMNVEV (reference sequence). The CDR3 is 13 residues long. The V end was cut by 6 bases, the J end by 8 bases, with 16 bases between. This CDR3 reads CASRPKEYGGYTF. In DNA form, the CDR3 reads TGTGCCAGCAGACCAAAGGAGTATGGCGGCTACACCTTC.

The V and J genes are TRBV29-1 and TRBJ2-7; no definite D call. The CDR3 runs 13 residues. Germline V gene sequence: CDR1 SQVTM, CDR2 ANQGSEA. Trimming took 1 base from V and 2 from J, leaving 9 bases between them. CDR3 coding DNA: TGCAGCGTTGAAGCAGCGAACGCCTACGAGCAGTACTTC. It specifies CSVEAANAYEQYF.

The chain carries TRBV2 and TRBJ2-7, with TRBD1 matching 10 bases. This CDR3 comprises 16 residues. V lost 5 bases and J lost 2; bases outside the gene matches: 9. CDR1 is SNHLY, CDR2 FYNNEI, per germline. CDR3 sequence reads: CASSQNRDRGPYEQYF. CDR3 DNA: TGTGCCAGCAGTCAAAACAGGGACAGGGGCCCCTACGAGCAGTACTTC.

V usage is TRBV11-2 and J usage is TRBJ2-3; 7 positions match TRBD1. The germline CDR1 and CDR2 sequences are SGHAT and FQNNGV. Trimming cost V 1 base and J 2 bases; bases outside gene matches: 3. This CDR3 spans 15 amino acids. The CDR3 nucleotides are TGTGCCAGCAGCTTAGGGGACAGAACCACAGATACGCAGTATTTT. Translation: CASSLGDRTTDTQYF. The full variable domain, in which reference TRBV11-2 and TRBJ2-3 provide the parts outside the CDR3, is EAGVAQSPRYKIIEKRQSVAFWCNPISGHATLYWYQQILGQGPKLLIQFQNNGVVDDSQLPKDRFSAERLKGVDSTLKIQPAKLEDSAVYLCASSLGDRTTDTQYFGPGTRLTVL.

The chain couples TRBV7-3 to TRBJ1-2, with D perhaps matching TRBD1 (5 bases). The CDR3 covers 15 residues. Germline V gives CDR1 SGHTA, CDR2 FQGTGA. Trimming stripped 5 bases from V and 3 bases from J, with 16 bases between. This chain's CDR3 is CASSPHPRGDYGYTF. The CDR3 DNA follows: TGTGCCAGCAGCCCCCATCCCCGGGGGGACTATGGCTACACCTTC.

The chain uses TRBV19 and TRBJ1-1, with D possibly matching TRBD1 (6 bases). The CDR3 totals 14 residues. Germline V gene data show CDR1 as LNHDA and CDR2 as SQIVND (reference sequence). Trimming took off 1 base at V and 4 bases at J, with 10 bases between the two ends. The CDR3 here is CASSIAGGITEAFF. The DNA for the CDR3 is TGTGCCAGTAGTATAGCGGGGGGCATCACTGAAGCTTTCTTT.

This clone was observed a handful of times. The chain is built from TRBV27 and TRBJ1-1; D is uncertain. Germline CDR1 is MNHEY and CDR2 is SMNVEV (reference sequence). V was pared by 5 bases and J by 3 bases, with 34 bases between. CDR3 length equals 21 residues. In DNA, the CDR3 is TGTGCCAGCAGTCCACATACTCTCCGATCGACCCGTGGCCTGGGCCACACTGAAGCTTTCTTT. This sequence encodes CASSPHTLRSTRGLGHTEAFF.

The chain carries TRBV5-6 and TRBJ2-3; 10 positions agree with TRBD2. V gave up 2 bases and J gave up 2 bases; unmatched junction bases: 8. The CDR3 covers 17 residues. Looked up from germline, CDR1 is SGHDT and CDR2 is YYEEEE. Here the CDR3 reads CASSLETSGFATDTQYF. CDR3 nucleotide sequence: TGTGCCAGCAGCTTAGAGACTAGCGGGTTCGCCACAGATACGCAGTATTTT.

The CDR3 region has the DNA TGTGCCAGCAGCTTCCCCACCCGAGGCGGGGGGCGTGTAGATACGCAGTATTTT. It codes for CASSFPTRGGGRVDTQYF. The gene calls are TRBV7-9 and TRBJ2-3; 8 nucleotides agree with TRBD2. The CDR3 runs to 18 residues. V dropped 3 bases and J dropped 5; count of bases not matched to a gene: 16. From germline, CDR1 is SEHNR and CDR2 FQNEAQ (reference sequence).